This record covers a single TCR beta chain. Its antigen is as yet unknown. This sample is part of a study of T cell repertoires in cytomegalovirus infection. Whole-study context: Alongside well-studied HLA-B-restricted CMV epitopes, recently identified HLA-C-restricted CMV epitopes were also used. An indication of both CMV infection and matching HLA type came from public TCR beta signatures. The study's findings and limits: Adding up the frequency of public TCR beta families identified people who carried CMV plus the relevant HLA. It was HLA-C-restricted CMV-specific TCR beta clonotypes that dominated the response ex vivo.

MiXCR, applied by TCRdb to the reads, yields one record per CDR3 protein. The sample shows approximately 120,000 distinct CDR3 sequences, 30% to 40% of them seen only once. The germline gives CDR1 MNHEY, CDR2 SVGAGI. This CDR3 is built from 17 residues. With V trimmed by 0 bases and J by 3 bases, 10 bases remained unmatched. The clonotype comes from a human donor in good health (CMV status not recorded). Some clones in this sample may be carry-over from other donors' samples. J is TRBJ2-7 and V is TRBV6-5, with 8 bases that match TRBD1. The sequences come from CD8+ T cells from cultured PBMCs, collected from culture after CMV antigen stimulation. Here the CDR3 reads CASSYSSGQGSFYEQYF. The CDR3 DNA reads as TGTGCCAGCAGTTACTCGAGCGGACAGGGATCCTTCTACGAGCAGTACTTC.